Shown below are 20 T cell receptor beta chains from a single sample sequenced in a study of blood T cell repertoires in COVID-19. The table came from immunoSEQ multiplex PCR; TCRdb's copy has only in-frame clones and leaves some out. The repertoire holds 300,000 to 400,000 clones, with 85% to 90% as singletons. The sample was peripheral blood. Receptor source: a woman in her 50s with active or convalescent COVID-19.

V and J are TRBV2 and TRBJ2-1; weak D call: TRBD1 (6 bases). CDR3 length equals 12 residues. Trimming pared 5 bases from V and 10 bases from J, leaving 12 bases between. Germline V gene lookup returns CDR1 SNHLY and CDR2 FYNNEI. The CDR3 DNA is TGTGCCAGCAGTTCGACAGGCAACGAGCAGTTCTTC. It specifies CASSSTGNEQFF. The complete variable domain, with remaining parts taken from reference TRBV2 and TRBJ2-1, reads EPEVTQTPSHQVTQMGQEVILRCVPISNHLYFYWYRQILGQKVEFLVSFYNNEISEKSEIFDDQFSVERPDGSNFTLKIRSTKLEDSAMYFCASSSTGNEQFFGPGTRLTVL.

The V and J genes are TRBV7-6 and TRBJ2-1; 11 bases match TRBD2. There are 19 residues in the CDR3. The trim removed 5 bases at V and 0 bases at J, leaving 12 bases unmatched. Germline V lookup: CDR1 SGHVS, CDR2 FNYEAQ. CDR3 region: CASSRGLAEIYSSYNEQFF. The DNA for the CDR3 is TGTGCCAGCAGCCGGGGACTAGCGGAAATTTACAGCTCCTACAATGAGCAGTTCTTC.

V and J are TRBV9 and TRBJ1-1; D is ambiguous. Trimming removed 3 bases at V and 3 bases at J, with 18 bases between. CDR1 SGDLS and CDR2 YYNGEE come from the germline V gene. The CDR3 loop spans 16 amino acids. The CDR3 DNA sequence: TGTGCCAGCAGCGGCGGATCGAGGTCCCGACACACTGAAGCTTTCTTT. The encoded protein is CASSGGSRSRHTEAFF.

The chain uses TRBV19 and TRBJ2-1; 7 bases agree with TRBD1. Trimming removed 5 bases from V and 4 bases from J; junction bases left unmatched: 5. The germline gives CDR1 LNHDA, CDR2 SQIVND (reference sequence). This CDR3 comprises 14 residues. CDR3 protein: CASSRGGLYNEQFF. CDR3 bases: TGTGCCAGTAGTCGAGGGGGCCTGTACAATGAGCAGTTCTTC.

The chain is built from TRBV7-6 and TRBJ1-1, with D tentatively TRBD1 (6 bases). CDR1 and CDR2 (germline): SGHVS, FNYEAQ. V dropped 1 base and J dropped 3 bases, with 15 bases sitting between them. This CDR3 comprises 16 residues. In DNA form, the CDR3 reads TGTGCCAGCAGCTTAGGGACAGCAGGGATGGACACTGAAGCTTTCTTT. It yields the protein CASSLGTAGMDTEAFF.

The DNA for the CDR3 is TGTGCCAGCAGCTTAGAACTCAGGGAACGCAATCAGCCCCAGCATTTT. This codes for CASSLELRERNQPQHF. The chain recombines TRBV7-2 with TRBJ1-5; D might be TRBD1 (5 bases). Between the trimmed V and J ends, which lost 1 base and 2 bases, there was a span of 12 bases. The CDR3 covers 16 residues. In germline, CDR1 is SGHTA, CDR2 FQGNSA.

This rearrangement joins TRBV11-3 to TRBJ2-2; tentative D call: TRBD2 (6 bases). The germline V gene encodes CDR1 SGHNT and CDR2 YENEEA. The V end was cut by 4 bases, the J end by 6 bases, with 18 bases between. The CDR3 runs to 16 residues. The CDR3, as DNA: TGTGCCAGCAGCTCCCGATGGAGGGGAGAGGCCGGGGAGCTGTTTTTT. It translates to CASSSRWRGEAGELFF. Full variable domain (remainder filled in from reference TRBV11-3 and TRBJ2-2): EAGVVQSPRYKIIEKKQPVAFWCNPISGHNTLYWYLQNLGQGPELLIRYENEEAVDDSQLPKDRFSAERLKGVDSTLKIQPAELGDSAVYLCASSSRWRGEAGELFFGEGSRLTVL.

To note about this clone: Other DNA sequences in the same sample also yield this CDR3. The V gene is TRBV28, the J gene TRBJ2-7; no firm D call. Trimming stripped 3 bases from V and 0 bases from J, with 6 bases between. This CDR3 is 13 amino acids long. Germline values: CDR1 MDHEN, CDR2 SYDVKM. For the CDR3, the DNA is TGTGCCAGCAGTTTTGGCCGCTCCTACGAGCAGTACTTC. Protein sequence: CASSFGRSYEQYF.

This chain joins TRBV7-9 and TRBJ1-2, with 8 bases lining up with TRBD1. Looked up from germline, CDR1 is SEHNR and CDR2 is FQNEAQ (reference sequence). V was clipped by 4 bases and J by 4 bases; unmatched bases: 5. This CDR3 has 14 amino acids. CDR3 DNA: TGTGCCAGCAGCTCCTCTGACAGGGGCTATGGCTACACCTTC. This encodes CASSSSDRGYGYTF.

J is TRBJ1-1 and V is TRBV3-1 (or the pseudogene TRBV3-2); TRBD1 matches at 7 bases. Germline-derived CDR1 and CDR2 are LGHDT and YNNKEL (reference sequence). V dropped 3 bases and J dropped 8; count of bases not matched to a gene: 9. This CDR3 comprises 14 residues. The CDR3 bases are TGTGCCAGCAGCCAGGCCTTAGGACAGGCAGAAGCTTTCTTT. This sequence encodes CASSQALGQAEAFF.

The rearrangement joins TRBV30 to TRBJ1-2, with unresolved D. With 3 bases removed from V and 5 bases from J, the gap between germline ends came to 13 bases. The CDR3 length is 13 residues. Per the germline V gene, CDR1 is GTSNPN and CDR2 is SVGIG (reference sequence). This CDR3 reads CAWSARRNYGYTF. The CDR3 region has the DNA TGTGCCTGGAGCGCGCGTAGAAATTATGGCTACACCTTC.

V gene TRBV19 combines with J gene TRBJ2-1; 8 bases agree with TRBD2. The ends lost 1 base at V and 8 bases at J; junction bases unmatched: 19. CDR3 length equals 19 residues. Germline V gene sequence: CDR1 LNHDA, CDR2 SQIVND (reference sequence). The CDR3 spells CASSIAQGSGRVAGDEQFF. The CDR3 nucleotides are TGTGCCAGTAGTATAGCCCAGGGGAGCGGGAGAGTGGCGGGGGATGAGCAGTTCTTC.

J is TRBJ2-7 and V is TRBV7-6; D may be TRBD1 (5 bases). Per the germline V gene, CDR1 is SGHVS and CDR2 is FNYEAQ. V lost 4 bases to trimming and J lost 6 bases, with 13 bases between them. The CDR3 has 13 amino acids. The CDR3 sequence is CASSYTGRSEQYF. CDR3 nucleotides: TGTGCCAGCAGCTATACAGGACGGAGCGAGCAGTACTTC.

The chain uses TRBV28 and TRBJ1-2, with 12 bases lining up with TRBD1. This CDR3 contains 16 residues. V gave up 6 bases and J gave up 8 bases; unmatched junction bases: 13. In germline, CDR1 is MDHEN, CDR2 SYDVKM. The CDR3 DNA follows: TGTGCCAGCAGCCCCATGGGGACAGGGGGCTCGGAGGGCTACACCTTC. This encodes CASSPMGTGGSEGYTF.

The chain joins TRBV7-6 to TRBJ2-1, with 14 bases that match TRBD2. Germline loops: CDR1 SGHVS, CDR2 FNYEAQ. The CDR3 is 15 residues long. J gave up 6 bases and V 5 bases, and 3 bases lay outside the gene matches. CDR3 in amino acids: CASSPTSGGANEQFF. CDR3 coding DNA: TGTGCCAGCAGCCCGACTAGCGGGGGGGCCAATGAGCAGTTCTTC.

This clone was seen a single time. The chain is built from TRBV30 and TRBJ2-5; D remains unclear. V gave up 1 base and J gave up 8 bases, with 11 bases separating them. This CDR3 has 12 amino acids. Germline V gives CDR1 GTSNPN, CDR2 SVGIG (reference sequence). CDR3 in amino acids: CAWSADAATQYF. The CDR3 DNA sequence: TGTGCCTGGAGTGCCGACGCGGCCACCCAGTACTTC.

This clone was found once. The chain carries TRBV29-1 and TRBJ1-2; the match to TRBD1 covers 11 bases. This CDR3 region has 11 residues. The V gene end was trimmed by 6 bases and the J gene end by 10 bases; junction bases not matched to a gene: 4. Germline CDR1 is SQVTM and CDR2 is ANQGSEA. The CDR3 region has the DNA TGCAGCGTCGCTGGACAGGGGGCCTACACCTTC. Translated, it gives CSVAGQGAYTF.

The rearrangement uses TRBV7-2 and TRBJ2-5; D perhaps matches TRBD2 (6 bases). V lost 1 base to trimming and J lost 2 bases, with 11 bases between them. This CDR3 is built from 15 residues. Germline V CDR1 and CDR2: SGHTA, FQGNSA. The CDR3 DNA sequence: TGTGCCAGCAGCTTAGGGGGGGAGAGACAAGAGACCCAGTACTTC. Amino acid sequence: CASSLGGERQETQYF.

This rearrangement joins TRBV13 to TRBJ2-2; 9 nucleotides agree with TRBD1. CDR1 is PRHDT, CDR2 FYEKMQ, per germline (reference sequence). With 5 bases clipped from V and 7 bases from J, the junction kept 8 bases outside the gene matches. The CDR3 covers 15 residues. The DNA for the CDR3 is TGTGCCAGCAGCCAAGCAGGGACAGGGCACGGGGAGCTGTTTTTT. Amino acids: CASSQAGTGHGELFF.

Only a few counts were recorded for this clone. This sequence joins TRBV28 and TRBJ2-1; 13 bases agree with TRBD2. Germline V gene sequence: CDR1 MDHEN, CDR2 SYDVKM. V lost 5 bases to trimming and J lost 4 bases; unmatched junction nucleotides: 8. This CDR3 region has 17 residues. CDR3 sequence: CASSPPRLAGGYNEQFF. The DNA for the CDR3 is TGTGCCAGCAGTCCACCTCGACTAGCGGGAGGTTACAATGAGCAGTTCTTC.